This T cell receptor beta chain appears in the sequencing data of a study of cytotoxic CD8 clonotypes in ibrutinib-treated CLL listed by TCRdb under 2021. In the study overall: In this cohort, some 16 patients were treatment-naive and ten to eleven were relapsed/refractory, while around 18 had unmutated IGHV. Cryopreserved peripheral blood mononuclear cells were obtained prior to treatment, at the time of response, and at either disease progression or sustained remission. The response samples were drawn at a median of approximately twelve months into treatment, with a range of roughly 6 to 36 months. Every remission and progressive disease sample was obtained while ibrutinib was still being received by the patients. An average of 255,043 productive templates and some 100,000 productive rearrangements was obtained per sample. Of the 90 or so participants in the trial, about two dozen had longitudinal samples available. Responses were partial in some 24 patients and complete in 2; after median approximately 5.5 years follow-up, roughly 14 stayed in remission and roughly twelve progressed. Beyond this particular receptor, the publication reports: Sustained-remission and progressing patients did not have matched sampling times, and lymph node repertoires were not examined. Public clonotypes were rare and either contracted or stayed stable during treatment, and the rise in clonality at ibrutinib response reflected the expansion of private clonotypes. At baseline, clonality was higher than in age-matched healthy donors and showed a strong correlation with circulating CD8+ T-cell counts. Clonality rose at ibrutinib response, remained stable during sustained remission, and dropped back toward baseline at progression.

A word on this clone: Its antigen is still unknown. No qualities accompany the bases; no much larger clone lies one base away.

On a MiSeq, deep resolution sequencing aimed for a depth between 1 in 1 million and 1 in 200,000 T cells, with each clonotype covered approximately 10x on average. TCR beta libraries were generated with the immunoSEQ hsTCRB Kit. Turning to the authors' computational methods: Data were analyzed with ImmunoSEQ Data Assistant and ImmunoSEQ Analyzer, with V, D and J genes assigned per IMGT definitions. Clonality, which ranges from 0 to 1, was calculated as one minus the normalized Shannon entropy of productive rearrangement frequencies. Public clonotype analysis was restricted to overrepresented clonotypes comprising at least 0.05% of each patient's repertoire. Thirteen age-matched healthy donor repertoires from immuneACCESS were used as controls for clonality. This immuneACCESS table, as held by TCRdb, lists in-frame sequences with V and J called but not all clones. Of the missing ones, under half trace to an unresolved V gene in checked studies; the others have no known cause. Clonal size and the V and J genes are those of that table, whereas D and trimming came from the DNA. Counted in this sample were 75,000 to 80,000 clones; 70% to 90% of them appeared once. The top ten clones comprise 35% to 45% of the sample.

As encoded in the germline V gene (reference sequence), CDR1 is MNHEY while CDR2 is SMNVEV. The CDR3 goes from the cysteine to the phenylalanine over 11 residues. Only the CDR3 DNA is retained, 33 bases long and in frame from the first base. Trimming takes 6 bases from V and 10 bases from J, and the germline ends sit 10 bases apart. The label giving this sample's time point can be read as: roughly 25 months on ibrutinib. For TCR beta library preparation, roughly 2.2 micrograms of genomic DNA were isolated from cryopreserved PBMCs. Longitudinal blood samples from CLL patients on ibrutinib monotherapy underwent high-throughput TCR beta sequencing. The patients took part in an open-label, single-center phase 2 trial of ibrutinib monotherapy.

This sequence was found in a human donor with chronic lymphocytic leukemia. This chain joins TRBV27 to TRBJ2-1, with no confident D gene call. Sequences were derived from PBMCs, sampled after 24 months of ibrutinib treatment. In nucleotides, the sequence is TGTGCCAGCAGCTCCGGGCCGGAGCAGTTCTTC. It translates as CASSSGPEQFF.